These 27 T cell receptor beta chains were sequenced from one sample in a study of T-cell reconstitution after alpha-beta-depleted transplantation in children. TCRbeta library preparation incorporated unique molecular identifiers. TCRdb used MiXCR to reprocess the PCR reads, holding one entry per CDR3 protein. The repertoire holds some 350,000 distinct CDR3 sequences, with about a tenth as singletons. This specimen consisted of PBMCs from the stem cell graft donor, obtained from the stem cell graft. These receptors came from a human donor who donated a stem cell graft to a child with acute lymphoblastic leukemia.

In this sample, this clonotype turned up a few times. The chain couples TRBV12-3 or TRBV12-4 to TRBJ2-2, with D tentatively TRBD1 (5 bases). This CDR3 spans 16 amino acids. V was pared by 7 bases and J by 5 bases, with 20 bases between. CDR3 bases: TGTGCCAGCAAGGTGGGGCGGAGACAGCGAACCGGGGAGCTGTTTTTT. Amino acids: CASKVGRRQRTGELFF.

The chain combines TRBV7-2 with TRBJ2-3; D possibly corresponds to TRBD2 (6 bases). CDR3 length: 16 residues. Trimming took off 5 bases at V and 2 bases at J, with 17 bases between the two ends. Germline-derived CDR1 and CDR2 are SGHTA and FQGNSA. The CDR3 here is CASSRVGLSNTDTQYF. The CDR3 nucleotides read TGTGCCAGCAGCCGAGTGGGACTTAGCAACACAGATACGCAGTATTTT.

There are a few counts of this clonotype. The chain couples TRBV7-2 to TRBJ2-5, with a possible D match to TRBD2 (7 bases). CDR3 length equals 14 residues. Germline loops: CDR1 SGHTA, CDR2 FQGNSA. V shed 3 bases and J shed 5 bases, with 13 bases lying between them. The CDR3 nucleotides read TGTGCCAGCAGCTTTAGGGGGGGTATGGAGACCCAGTACTTC. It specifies CASSFRGGMETQYF.

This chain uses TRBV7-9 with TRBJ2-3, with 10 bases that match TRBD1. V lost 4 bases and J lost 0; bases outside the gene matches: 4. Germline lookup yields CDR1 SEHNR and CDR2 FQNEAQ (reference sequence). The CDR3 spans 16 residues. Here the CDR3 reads CASSSGTGASTDTQYF. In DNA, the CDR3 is TGTGCCAGCAGCTCCGGGACAGGGGCGAGCACAGATACGCAGTATTTT.

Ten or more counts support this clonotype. The chain's CDR3 is CASSPHQAAGGRNEQFF. In DNA form, the CDR3 reads TGCGCCAGCAGCCCTCACCAGGCGGCGGGAGGGCGCAATGAGCAGTTCTTC. The chain recombines TRBV4-1 with TRBJ2-1; TRBD2 aligns across 9 bases. Germline lookup yields CDR1 MGHRA and CDR2 YSYEKL. This CDR3 spans 17 amino acids. V dropped 4 bases and J dropped 6; count of bases not matched to a gene: 13.

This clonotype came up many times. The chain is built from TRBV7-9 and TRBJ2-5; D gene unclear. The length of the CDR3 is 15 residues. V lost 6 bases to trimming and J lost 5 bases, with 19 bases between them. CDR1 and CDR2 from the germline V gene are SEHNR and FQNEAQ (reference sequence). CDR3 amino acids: CASRKPDPIRETQYF. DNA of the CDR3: TGTGCCAGCAGAAAGCCGGACCCGATCAGGGAGACCCAGTACTTC.

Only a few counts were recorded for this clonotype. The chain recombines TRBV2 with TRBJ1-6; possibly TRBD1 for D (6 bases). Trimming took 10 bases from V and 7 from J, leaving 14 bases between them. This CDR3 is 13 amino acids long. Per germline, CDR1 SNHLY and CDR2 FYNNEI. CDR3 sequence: CATSGAENSPLHF. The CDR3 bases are TGTGCCACCTCAGGGGCCGAGAATTCACCCCTCCACTTT.

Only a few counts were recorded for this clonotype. Written as DNA, the CDR3 is TGCGCCAGCAGCTTGGTGTCTAGTCACCAAGAGACCCAGTACTTC. This sequence encodes CASSLVSSHQETQYF. V usage is TRBV5-1 and J usage is TRBJ2-5; D ambiguous. The CDR3 sequence is 15 residues long. V was trimmed by 0 bases and J by 0 bases, leaving 9 bases between them. Germline lookup yields CDR1 SGHRS and CDR2 YFSETQ.

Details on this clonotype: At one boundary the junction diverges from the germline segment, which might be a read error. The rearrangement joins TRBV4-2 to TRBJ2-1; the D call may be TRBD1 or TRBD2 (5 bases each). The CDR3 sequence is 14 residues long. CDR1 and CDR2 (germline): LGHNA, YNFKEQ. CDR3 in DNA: TGTGCCATCAGCCCGGGGACCTCCTACTATGAGCAGTTCTTC. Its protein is CAISPGTSYYEQFF.

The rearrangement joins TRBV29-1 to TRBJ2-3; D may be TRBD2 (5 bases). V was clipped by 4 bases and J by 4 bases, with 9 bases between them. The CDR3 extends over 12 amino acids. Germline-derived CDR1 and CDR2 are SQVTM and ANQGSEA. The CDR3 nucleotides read TGCAGCGTTGTTCTAGCTCCAGATACGCAGTATTTT. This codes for CSVVLAPDTQYF.

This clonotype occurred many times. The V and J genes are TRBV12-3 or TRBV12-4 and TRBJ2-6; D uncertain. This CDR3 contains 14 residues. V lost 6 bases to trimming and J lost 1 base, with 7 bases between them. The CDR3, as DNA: TGTGCCAGCAGGTCCACTTCTGGGGCCAACGTCCTGACTTTC. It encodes CASRSTSGANVLTF.

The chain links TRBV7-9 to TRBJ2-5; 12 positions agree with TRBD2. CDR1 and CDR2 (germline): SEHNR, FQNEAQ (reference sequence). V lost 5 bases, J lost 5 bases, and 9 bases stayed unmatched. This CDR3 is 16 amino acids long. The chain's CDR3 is CASSRLLAGGEETQYF. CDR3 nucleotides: TGTGCCAGCAGCCGGTTACTAGCGGGAGGTGAGGAGACCCAGTACTTC.

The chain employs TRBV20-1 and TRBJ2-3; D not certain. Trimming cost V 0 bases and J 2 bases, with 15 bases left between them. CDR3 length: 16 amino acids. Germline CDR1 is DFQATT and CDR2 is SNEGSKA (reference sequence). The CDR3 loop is CSARDLRIEITDTQYF. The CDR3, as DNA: TGCAGTGCTAGAGATCTAAGGATCGAGATCACAGATACGCAGTATTTT.

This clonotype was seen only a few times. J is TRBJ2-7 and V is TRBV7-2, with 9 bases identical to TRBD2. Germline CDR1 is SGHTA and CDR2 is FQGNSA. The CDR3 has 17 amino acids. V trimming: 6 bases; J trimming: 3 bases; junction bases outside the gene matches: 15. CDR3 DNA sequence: TGTGCCAGCAGTTTCTTAGCGGGAGACTCAAGGGGCTACGAGCAGTACTTC. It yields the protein CASSFLAGDSRGYEQYF.

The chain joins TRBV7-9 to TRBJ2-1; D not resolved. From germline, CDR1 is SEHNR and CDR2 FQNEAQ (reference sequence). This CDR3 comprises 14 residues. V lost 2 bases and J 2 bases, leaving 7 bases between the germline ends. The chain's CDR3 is CASSLLTTYNEQFF. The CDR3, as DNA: TGTGCCAGCAGCTTACTGACCACCTACAATGAGCAGTTCTTC.

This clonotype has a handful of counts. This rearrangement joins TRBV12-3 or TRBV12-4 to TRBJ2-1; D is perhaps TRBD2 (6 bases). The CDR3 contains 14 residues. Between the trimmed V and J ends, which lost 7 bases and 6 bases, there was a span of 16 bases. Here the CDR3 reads CASTKTGSINEQFF. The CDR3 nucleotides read TGTGCCAGCACCAAGACCGGGAGTATCAATGAGCAGTTCTTC.

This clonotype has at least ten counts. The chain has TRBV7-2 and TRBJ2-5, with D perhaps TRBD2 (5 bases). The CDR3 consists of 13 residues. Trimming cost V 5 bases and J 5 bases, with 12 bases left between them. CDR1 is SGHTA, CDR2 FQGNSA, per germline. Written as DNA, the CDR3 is TGTGCCAGCAGCCGGGAAGGCAGGGAGACCCAGTACTTC. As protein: CASSREGRETQYF.

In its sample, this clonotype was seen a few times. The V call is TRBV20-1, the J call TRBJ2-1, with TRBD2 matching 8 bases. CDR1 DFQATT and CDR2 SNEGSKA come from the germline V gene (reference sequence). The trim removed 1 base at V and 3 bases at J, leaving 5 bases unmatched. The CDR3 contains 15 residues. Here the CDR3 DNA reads TGCAGTGCTAGAGGTCAGCGGGAGTACTACAATGAGCAGTTCTTC. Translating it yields CSARGQREYYNEQFF.

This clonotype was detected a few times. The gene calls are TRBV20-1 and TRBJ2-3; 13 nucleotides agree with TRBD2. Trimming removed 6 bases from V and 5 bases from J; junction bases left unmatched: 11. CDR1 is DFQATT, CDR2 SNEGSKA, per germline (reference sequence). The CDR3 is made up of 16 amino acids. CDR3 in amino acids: CSAHRTSGRGKDTQYF. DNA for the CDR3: TGCAGTGCGCACCGGACTAGCGGGAGAGGGAAAGATACGCAGTATTTT.

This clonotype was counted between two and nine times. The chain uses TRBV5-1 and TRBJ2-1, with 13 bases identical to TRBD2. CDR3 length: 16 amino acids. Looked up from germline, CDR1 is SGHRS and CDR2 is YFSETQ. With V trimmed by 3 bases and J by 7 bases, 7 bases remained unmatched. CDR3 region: CASSYQLAGGPNEQFF. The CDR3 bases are TGCGCCAGCAGCTACCAACTAGCGGGAGGGCCTAATGAGCAGTTCTTC.

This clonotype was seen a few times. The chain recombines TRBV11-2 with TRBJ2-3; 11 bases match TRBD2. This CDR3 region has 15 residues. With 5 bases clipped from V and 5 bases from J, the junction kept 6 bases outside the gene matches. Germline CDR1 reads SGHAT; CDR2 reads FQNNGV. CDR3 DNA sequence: TGTGCCAGCAGCCCACTAGCGGGAGAGGGAGATACGCAGTATTTT. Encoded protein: CASSPLAGEGDTQYF.

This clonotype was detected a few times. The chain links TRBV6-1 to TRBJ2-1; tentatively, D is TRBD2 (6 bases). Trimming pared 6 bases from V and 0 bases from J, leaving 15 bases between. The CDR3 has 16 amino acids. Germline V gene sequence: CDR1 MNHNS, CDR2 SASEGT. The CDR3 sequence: CASSPRRVSSYNEQFF. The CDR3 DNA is TGTGCCAGCAGCCCGCGGAGGGTGAGCTCCTACAATGAGCAGTTCTTC.

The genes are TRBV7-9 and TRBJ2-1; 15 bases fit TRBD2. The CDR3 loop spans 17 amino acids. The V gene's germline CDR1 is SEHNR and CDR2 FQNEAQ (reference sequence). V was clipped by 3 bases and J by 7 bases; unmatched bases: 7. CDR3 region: CASSLGLAGGRSNEQFF. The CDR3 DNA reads TGTGCCAGCAGCTTGGGACTAGCGGGAGGAAGGAGTAATGAGCAGTTCTTC.

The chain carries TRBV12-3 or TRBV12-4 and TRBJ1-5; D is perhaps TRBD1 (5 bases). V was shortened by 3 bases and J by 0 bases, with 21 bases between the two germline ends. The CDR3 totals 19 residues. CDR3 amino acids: CASSFREWVRQNSNQPQHF. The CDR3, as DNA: TGTGCCAGCAGTTTTAGAGAGTGGGTACGACAGAATAGCAATCAGCCCCAGCATTTT.

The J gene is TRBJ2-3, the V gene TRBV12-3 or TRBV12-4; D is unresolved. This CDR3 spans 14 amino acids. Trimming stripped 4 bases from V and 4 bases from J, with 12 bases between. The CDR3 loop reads CASSSPIFADTQYF. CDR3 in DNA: TGTGCCAGCAGTTCCCCTATTTTCGCAGATACGCAGTATTTT.

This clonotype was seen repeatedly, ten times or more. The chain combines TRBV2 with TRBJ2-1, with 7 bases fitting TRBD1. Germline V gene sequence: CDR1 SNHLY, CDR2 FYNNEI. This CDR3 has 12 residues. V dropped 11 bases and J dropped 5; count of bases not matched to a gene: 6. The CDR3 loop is CASTGNHNEQFF. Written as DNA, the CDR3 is TGTGCCTCGACAGGGAACCACAATGAGCAGTTCTTC.

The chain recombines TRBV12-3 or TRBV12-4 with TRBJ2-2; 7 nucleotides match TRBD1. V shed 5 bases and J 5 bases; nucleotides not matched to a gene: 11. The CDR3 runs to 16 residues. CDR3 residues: CASSPRGQRGTGELFF. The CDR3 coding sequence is TGTGCCAGCAGTCCCCGGGGACAGAGAGGGACCGGGGAGCTGTTTTTT.